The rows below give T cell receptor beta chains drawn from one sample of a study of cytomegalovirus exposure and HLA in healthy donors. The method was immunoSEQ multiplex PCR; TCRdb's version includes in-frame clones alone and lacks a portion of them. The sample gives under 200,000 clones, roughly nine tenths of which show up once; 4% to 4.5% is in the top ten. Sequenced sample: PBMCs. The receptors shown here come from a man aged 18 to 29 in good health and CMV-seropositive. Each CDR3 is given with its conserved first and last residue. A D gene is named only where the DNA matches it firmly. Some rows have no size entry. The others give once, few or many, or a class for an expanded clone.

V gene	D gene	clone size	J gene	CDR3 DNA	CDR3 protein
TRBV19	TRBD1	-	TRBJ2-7	TGTGCCAGTAGTATTACAGGGGAACCGCCCTACGAGCAGTACTTC	CASSITGEPPYEQYF
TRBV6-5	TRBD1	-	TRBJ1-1	TGTGCCAGCAGTTACACCACAGGGGAAACTGAAGCTTTCTTT	CASSYTTGETEAFF
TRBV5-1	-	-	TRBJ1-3	TGCGCCAGCAGCTTCACGGGCAGGGACTCTGGAAACACCATATATTTT	CASSFTGRDSGNTIYF
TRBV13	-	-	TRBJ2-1	TGTGCCAGCAGGTTAGGCCCACCAACACCCTACAATGAGCAGTTCTTC	CASRLGPPTPYNEQFF
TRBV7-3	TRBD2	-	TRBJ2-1	TGTGCCAGCAGCTTATCGTCTAGCGGGAGGAATGAGCAGTTCTTC	CASSLSSSGRNEQFF
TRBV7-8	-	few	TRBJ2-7	TGTGCCAGCAGCTTAGCGGGAGCCTACGAGCAGTACTTC	CASSLAGAYEQYF
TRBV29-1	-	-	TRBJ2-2	TGCAGCGTTGCGGCAGGCACCGGGGAGCTGTTTTTT	CSVAAGTGELFF
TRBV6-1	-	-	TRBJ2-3	TGTGCCAGCAGTGAAGCGACAGGTGGGGCAGATACGCAGTATTTT	CASSEATGGADTQYF
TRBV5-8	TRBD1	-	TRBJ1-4	TGTGCCAGCAGCGCAGGGGACAGGCAAATTCGACTGTTTTTT	CASSAGDRQIRLFF
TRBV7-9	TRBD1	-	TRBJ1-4	TGTGCCGGCGACGGGACAGGCGGTGAAAAACTGTTTTTT	CAGDGTGGEKLFF
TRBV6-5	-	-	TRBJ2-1	TGTGCCAGCAGTCGGTCTCGTCGGAATGAGCAGTTCTTC	CASSRSRRNEQFF
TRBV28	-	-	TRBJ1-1	TGTGCCAGCAGTCCCCGGACAGCCCGGAACACTGAAGCTTTCTTT	CASSPRTARNTEAFF
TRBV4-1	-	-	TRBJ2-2	TGCGCCAGCAGCCCTCAGGAGGACACCGGGGAGCTGTTTTTT	CASSPQEDTGELFF
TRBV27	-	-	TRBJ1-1	TGTGCCAGCACCAGCAGGTCTCCCTTAAGGGCTTTCTTT	CASTSRSPLRAFF
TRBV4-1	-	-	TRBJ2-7	TGCGCCAGCAGCCTTGGTAGCGGCACCTACGAGCAGTACTTC	CASSLGSGTYEQYF
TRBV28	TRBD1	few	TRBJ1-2	TGTGCCAGCAGCCCGACAGGGAACTATGGCTACACCTTC	CASSPTGNYGYTF
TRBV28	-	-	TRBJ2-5	TGTGCCAGCAGTCCCGCGGGACCTGAGGAGGAGACCCAGTACTTC	CASSPAGPEEETQYF
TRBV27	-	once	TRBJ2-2	TGTGCCAGTAACTCAGGCGCCGGGGAGCTGTTTTTT	CASNSGAGELFF
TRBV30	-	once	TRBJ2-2	TGTGCCTGGAGGGGCGCCGGGGAGCTGTTTTTT	CAWRGAGELFF
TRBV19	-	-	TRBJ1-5	TGTGCCAGTAGTATCGGACAGAATAGCAATCAGCCCCAGCATTTT	CASSIGQNSNQPQHF
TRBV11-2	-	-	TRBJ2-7	TGTGCCAGCAGCTTTGGTTTTGAGATTAAAGGGCGGGCCTCCTACGAGCAGTACTTC	CASSFGFEIKGRASYEQYF
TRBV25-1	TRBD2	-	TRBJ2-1	TGTGCCACCAACCCCTGGACTAGCGGGAGGACGAATGAGCAGTTCTTC	CATNPWTSGRTNEQFF
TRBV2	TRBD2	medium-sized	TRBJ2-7	TGTGCCAGCAGCGACGCTAGCGGGGGGTCCTACGAGCAGTACTTC	CASSDASGGSYEQYF
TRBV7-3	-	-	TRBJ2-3	TGTGCCAGCAGCCCCATTTCGGCAGATACGCAGTATTTT	CASSPISADTQYF
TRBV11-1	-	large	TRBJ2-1	TGTGCCAGCAGCGTCACAGGGTTCACCTACAATGAGCAGTTCTTC	CASSVTGFTYNEQFF
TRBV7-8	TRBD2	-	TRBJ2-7	TGTGCCAGCAGCTTAGGGGCGGGGGGGCCGTTCGAGCAGTACTTC	CASSLGAGGPFEQYF
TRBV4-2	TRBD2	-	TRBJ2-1	TGTGCCAGCAGCCGGGGGGGTCGGGGGAATAACTACAATGAGCAGTTCTTC	CASSRGGRGNNYNEQFF
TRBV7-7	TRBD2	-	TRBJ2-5	TGTGCTAGCAGCTTAGGTAGACTAGCGGGAGCGCAAGAGACCCAGTACTTC	CASSLGRLAGAQETQYF
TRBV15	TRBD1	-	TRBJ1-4	TGTGCCACCAGCAGGGGACAGCTAGAAAAACTGTTTTTT	CATSRGQLEKLFF